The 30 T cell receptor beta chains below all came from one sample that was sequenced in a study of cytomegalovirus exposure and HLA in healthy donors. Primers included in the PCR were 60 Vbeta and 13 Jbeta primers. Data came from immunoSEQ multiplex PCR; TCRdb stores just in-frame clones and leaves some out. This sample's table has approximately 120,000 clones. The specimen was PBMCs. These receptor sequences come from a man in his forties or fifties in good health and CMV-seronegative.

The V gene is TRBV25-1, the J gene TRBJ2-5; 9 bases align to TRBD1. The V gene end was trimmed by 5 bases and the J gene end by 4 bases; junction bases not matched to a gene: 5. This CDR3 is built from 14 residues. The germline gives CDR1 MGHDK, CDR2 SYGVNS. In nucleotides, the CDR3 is TGTGCCAGCAGTCCCGGACAGGGGCGAGAGACCCAGTACTTC. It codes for CASSPGQGRETQYF.

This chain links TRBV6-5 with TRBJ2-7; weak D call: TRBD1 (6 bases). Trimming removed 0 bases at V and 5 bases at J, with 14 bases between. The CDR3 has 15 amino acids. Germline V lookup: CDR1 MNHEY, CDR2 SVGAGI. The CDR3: CASSYSYTGTNEQYF. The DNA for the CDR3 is TGTGCCAGCAGTTACTCATATACAGGGACGAACGAGCAGTACTTC.

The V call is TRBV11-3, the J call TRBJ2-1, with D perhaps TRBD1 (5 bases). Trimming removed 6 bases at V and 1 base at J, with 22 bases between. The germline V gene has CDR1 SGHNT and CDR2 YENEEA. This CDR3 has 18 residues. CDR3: CASRPVPSPGISYNEQFF. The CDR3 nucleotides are TGTGCCAGCAGACCAGTCCCTTCCCCAGGGATTTCCTACAATGAGCAGTTCTTC.

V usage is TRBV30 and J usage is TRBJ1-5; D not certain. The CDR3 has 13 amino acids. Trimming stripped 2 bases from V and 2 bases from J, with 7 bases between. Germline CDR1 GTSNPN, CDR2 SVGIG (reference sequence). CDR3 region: CAWSTQGNQPQHF. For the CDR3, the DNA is TGTGCCTGGAGTACTCAGGGCAATCAGCCCCAGCATTTT.

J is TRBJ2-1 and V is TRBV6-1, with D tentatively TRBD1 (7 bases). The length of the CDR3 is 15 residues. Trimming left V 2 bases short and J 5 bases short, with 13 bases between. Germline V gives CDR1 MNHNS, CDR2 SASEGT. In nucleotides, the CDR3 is TGTGCCAGCAGTGAACAGTCAGGGGGGCACAATGAGCAGTTCTTC. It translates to CASSEQSGGHNEQFF.

The CDR3 here is CASREDSSNQPQHF. The CDR3 bases are TGTGCCAGCAGAGAGGACTCGAGCAATCAGCCCCAGCATTTT. This chain connects TRBV6-5 to TRBJ1-5; D is ambiguous. Germline loops: CDR1 MNHEY, CDR2 SVGAGI. V lost 6 bases, J lost 1 base, and 10 bases lay in between. There are 14 residues in the CDR3.

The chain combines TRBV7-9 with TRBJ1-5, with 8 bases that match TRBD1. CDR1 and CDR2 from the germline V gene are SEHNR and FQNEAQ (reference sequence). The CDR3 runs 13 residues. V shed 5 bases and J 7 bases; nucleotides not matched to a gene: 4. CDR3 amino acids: CASSITGGQPQHF. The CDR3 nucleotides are TGTGCCAGCAGCATAACAGGGGGGCAGCCCCAGCATTTT.

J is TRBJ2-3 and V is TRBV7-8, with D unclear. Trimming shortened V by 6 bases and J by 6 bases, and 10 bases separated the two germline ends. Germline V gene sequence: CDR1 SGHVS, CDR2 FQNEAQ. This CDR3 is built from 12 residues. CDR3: CASSRLADTQYF. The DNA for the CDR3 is TGTGCCAGCAGTAGACTGGCGGATACGCAGTATTTT.

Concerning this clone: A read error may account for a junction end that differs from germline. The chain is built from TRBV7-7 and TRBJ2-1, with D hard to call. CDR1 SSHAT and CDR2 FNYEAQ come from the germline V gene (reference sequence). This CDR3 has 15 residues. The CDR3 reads CASSLSLDSYNEQFF. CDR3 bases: TGTGCTAGCAGCTTATCATTAGATTCCTACAATGAGCAGTTCTTC.

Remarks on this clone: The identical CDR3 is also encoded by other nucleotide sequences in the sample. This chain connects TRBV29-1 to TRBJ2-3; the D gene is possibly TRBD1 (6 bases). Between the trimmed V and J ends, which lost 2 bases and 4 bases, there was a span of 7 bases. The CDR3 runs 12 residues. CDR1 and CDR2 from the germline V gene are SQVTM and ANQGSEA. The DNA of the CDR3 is TGCAGCGTTGAATCAGGGGCAGATACGCAGTATTTT. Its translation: CSVESGADTQYF.

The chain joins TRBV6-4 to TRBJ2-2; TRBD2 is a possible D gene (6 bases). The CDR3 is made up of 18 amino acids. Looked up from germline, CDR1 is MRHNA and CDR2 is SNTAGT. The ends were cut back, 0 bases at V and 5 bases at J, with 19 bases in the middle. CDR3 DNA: TGTGCCAGCAGTGACTCGTTGCGGCGGGGTCGGGGGACCGGGGAGCTGTTTTTT. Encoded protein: CASSDSLRRGRGTGELFF.

The CDR3 protein is CASSPHSGGSSYGYTF. CDR3 in DNA: TGTGCCAGCAGTCCACATTCAGGGGGATCTAGCTATGGCTACACCTTC. This chain uses TRBV27 with TRBJ1-2; 7 bases map to TRBD1. The CDR3 loop spans 16 amino acids. Trimming at V came to 5 bases and at J to 4 bases, leaving 13 bases not matched to a gene. CDR1 is MNHEY, CDR2 SMNVEV, per germline (reference sequence).

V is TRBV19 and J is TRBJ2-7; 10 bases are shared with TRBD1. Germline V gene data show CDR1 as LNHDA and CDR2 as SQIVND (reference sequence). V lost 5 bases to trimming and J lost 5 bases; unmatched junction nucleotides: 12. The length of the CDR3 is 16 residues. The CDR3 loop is CASSPSPGQGYNEQYF. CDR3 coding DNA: TGTGCCAGTAGTCCATCTCCGGGACAGGGGTATAACGAGCAGTACTTC.

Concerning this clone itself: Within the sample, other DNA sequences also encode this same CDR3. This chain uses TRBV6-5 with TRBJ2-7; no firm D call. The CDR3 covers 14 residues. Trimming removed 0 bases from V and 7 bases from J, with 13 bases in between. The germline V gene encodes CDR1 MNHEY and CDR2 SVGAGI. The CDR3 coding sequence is TGTGCCAGCAGTTACTCCTTTATAGCTGGGGAGCAGTACTTC. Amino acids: CASSYSFIAGEQYF.

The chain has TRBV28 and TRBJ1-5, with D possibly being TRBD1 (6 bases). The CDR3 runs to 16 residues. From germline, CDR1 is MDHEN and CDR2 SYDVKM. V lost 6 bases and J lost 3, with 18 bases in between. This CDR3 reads CASSPSTGSINQPQHF. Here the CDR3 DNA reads TGTGCCAGCAGCCCCTCGACAGGCAGTATCAATCAGCCCCAGCATTTT.

For the CDR3, the DNA is TGTGCCAGCAGAAGACTAGCGGGAGTTCCTGAGCAGTTCTTC. Its translation is CASRRLAGVPEQFF. The V call is TRBV6-1, the J call TRBJ2-1; 12 bases align to TRBD2. With V trimmed by 6 bases and J by 9 bases, 6 bases remained unmatched. In germline, CDR1 is MNHNS, CDR2 SASEGT. The CDR3 consists of 14 residues.

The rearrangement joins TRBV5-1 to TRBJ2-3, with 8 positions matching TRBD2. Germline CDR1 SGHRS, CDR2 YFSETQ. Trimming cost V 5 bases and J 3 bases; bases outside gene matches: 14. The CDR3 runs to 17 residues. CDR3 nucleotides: TGCGCCAGCAGTGCTCCCCTTGAGCGGGAGTTTACAGATACGCAGTATTTT. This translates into CASSAPLEREFTDTQYF.

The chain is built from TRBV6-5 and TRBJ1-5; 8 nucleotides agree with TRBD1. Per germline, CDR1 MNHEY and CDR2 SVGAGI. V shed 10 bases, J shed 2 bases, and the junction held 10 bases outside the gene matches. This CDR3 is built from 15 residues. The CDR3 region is CATRRQGFRNQPQHF. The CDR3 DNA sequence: TGTGCCACCCGGAGACAGGGGTTTCGCAATCAGCCCCAGCATTTT.

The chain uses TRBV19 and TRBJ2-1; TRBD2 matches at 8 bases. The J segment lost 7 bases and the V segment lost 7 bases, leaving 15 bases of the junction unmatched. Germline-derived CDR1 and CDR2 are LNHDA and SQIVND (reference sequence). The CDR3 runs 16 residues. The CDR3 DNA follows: TGTGCCAGTACTCATTCCAGCGGGAGTGGTAGAAATGAGCAGTTCTTC. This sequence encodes CASTHSSGSGRNEQFF.

CDR3 DNA: TGTGCCAGCAGACCGGGGGGCACAGATACGCAGTATTTT. Protein: CASRPGGTDTQYF. This chain joins TRBV28 and TRBJ2-3; D might be TRBD2 (6 bases). Germline values: CDR1 MDHEN, CDR2 SYDVKM. V was pared by 6 bases and J by 1 base, with 8 bases between. This CDR3 contains 13 residues.

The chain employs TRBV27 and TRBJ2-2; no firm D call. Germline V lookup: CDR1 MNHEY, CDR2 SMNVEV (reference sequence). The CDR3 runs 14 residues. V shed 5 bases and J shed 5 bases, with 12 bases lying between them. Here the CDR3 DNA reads TGTGCCAGCAGTGGTGGGCTGGCGACCGGGGAGCTGTTTTTT. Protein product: CASSGGLATGELFF.

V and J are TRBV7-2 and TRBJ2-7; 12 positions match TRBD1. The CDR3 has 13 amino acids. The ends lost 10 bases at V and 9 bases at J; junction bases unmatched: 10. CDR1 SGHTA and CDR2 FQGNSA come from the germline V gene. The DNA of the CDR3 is TGTGCCATCTCCCTCGGGACAGGGGGCGGGCAGTACTTC. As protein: CAISLGTGGGQYF.

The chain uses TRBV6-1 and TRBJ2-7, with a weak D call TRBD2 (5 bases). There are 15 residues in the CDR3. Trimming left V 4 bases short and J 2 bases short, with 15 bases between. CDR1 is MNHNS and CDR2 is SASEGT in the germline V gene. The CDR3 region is CASSVAPGGTYEQYF. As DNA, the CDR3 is TGTGCCAGCAGTGTTGCGCCCGGAGGAACCTACGAGCAGTACTTC.

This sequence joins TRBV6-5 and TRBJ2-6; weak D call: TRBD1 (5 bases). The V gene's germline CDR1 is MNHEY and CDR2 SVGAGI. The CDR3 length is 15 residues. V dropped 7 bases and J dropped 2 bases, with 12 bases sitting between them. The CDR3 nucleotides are TGTGCCAGCACCACAGGCACTCCTGGGGCCAACGTCCTGACTTTC. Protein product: CASTTGTPGANVLTF.

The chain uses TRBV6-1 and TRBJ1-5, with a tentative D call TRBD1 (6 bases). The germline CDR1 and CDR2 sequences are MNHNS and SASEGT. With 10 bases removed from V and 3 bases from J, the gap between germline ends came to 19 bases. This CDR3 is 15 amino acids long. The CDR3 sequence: CAIHGWGGANQPQHF. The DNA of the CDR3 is TGTGCCATCCATGGTTGGGGGGGGGCCAATCAGCCCCAGCATTTT.

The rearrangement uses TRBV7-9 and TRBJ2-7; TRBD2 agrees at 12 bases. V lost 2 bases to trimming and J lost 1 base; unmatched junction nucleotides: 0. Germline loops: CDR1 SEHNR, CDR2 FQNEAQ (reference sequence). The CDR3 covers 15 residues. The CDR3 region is CASSLLAGGSYEQYF. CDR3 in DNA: TGTGCCAGCAGCTTACTAGCGGGAGGGTCCTACGAGCAGTACTTC.

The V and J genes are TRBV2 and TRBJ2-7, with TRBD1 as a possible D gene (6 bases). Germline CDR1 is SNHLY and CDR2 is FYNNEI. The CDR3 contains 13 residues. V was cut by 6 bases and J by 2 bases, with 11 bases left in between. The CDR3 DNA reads TGTGCCAGCAGGACCACAGGGACCTACGAGCAGTACTTC. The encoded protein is CASRTTGTYEQYF.

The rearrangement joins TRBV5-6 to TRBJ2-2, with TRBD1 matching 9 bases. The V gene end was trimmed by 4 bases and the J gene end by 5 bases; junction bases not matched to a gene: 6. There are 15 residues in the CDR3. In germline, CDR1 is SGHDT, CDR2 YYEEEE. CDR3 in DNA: TGTGCCAGCAGCGGAGACAGGGGGAAGACCGGGGAGCTGTTTTTT. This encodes CASSGDRGKTGELFF.

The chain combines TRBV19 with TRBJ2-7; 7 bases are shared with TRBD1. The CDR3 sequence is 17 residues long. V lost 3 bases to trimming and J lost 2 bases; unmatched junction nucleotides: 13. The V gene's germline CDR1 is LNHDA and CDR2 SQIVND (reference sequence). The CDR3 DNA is TGTGCCAGTAGTATGCGGCCCAGCGGACAGGCCCCCTACGAGCAGTACTTC. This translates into CASSMRPSGQAPYEQYF.

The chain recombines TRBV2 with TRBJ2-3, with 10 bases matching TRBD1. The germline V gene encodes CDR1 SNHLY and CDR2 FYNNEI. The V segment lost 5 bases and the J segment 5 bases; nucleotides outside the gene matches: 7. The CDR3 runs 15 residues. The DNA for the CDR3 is TGTGCCAGCAGTACACGACAGGGGGCTAAAGATACGCAGTATTTT. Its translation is CASSTRQGAKDTQYF.